A single sample gave rise to the 5 T cell receptor beta chains below, sequenced in a study of shared clonotypes between healthy human individuals. Assay: immunoSEQ multiplex PCR; the TCRdb copy retains only in-frame clones and omits some. The sample carries approximately 980,000 clones, 60% to 85% recorded once. The sample consisted of memory CD4+ T cells sorted from blood. Documented subset: CD45RA-negative fraction. These receptors all come from a young man in good health.

This clone was observed at least ten times. The chain recombines TRBV28 with TRBJ1-6, with 7 bases identical to TRBD1. This CDR3 is 15 amino acids long. Trimming removed 4 bases from V and 6 bases from J; junction bases left unmatched: 6. Looked up from germline, CDR1 is MDHEN and CDR2 is SYDVKM. DNA of the CDR3: TGTGCCAGCAGTTCTGGACAGGCGACTAATTCACCCCTCCACTTT. Translating it yields CASSSGQATNSPLHF. Full variable domain (outside the CDR3, taken from reference TRBV28 and TRBJ1-6): DVKVTQSSRYLVKRTGEKVFLECVQDMDHENMFWYRQDPGLGLRLIYFSYDVKMKEKGDIPEGYSVSREKKERFSLILESASTNQTSMYLCASSSGQATNSPLHFGNGTRLTVT.

The chain joins TRBV5-1 to TRBJ2-7; no clear D. The germline CDR1 and CDR2 sequences are SGHRS and YFSETQ. V was trimmed by 1 base and J by 5 bases, leaving 13 bases between them. The CDR3 covers 14 residues. The CDR3 protein is CASSLTWGIHEQYF. The CDR3 DNA sequence: TGCGCCAGCAGCTTGACGTGGGGAATACACGAGCAGTACTTC.

This clone was picked up many times. The chain combines TRBV5-1 with TRBJ2-1, with TRBD2 identical over 10 bases. Germline V gene data show CDR1 as SGHRS and CDR2 as YFSETQ. CDR3 size: 16 residues. J gave up 6 bases and V 5 bases, and 11 bases lay outside the gene matches. CDR3 amino acids: CASSLWVLAGSNEQFF. CDR3 DNA sequence: TGCGCCAGCAGTCTTTGGGTACTAGCGGGGAGCAATGAGCAGTTCTTC. The entire variable domain, with the rest obtained from reference TRBV5-1 and TRBJ2-1, is as follows: KAGVTQTPRYLIKTRGQQVTLSCSPISGHRSVSWYQQTPGQGLQFLFEYFSETQRNKGNFPGRFSGRQFSNSRSEMNVSTLELGDSALYLCASSLWVLAGSNEQFFGPGTRLTVL.

This chain uses TRBV18 with TRBJ2-1; D call uncertain. The germline V gene encodes CDR1 KGHSH and CDR2 LQKENI. V lost 4 bases to trimming and J lost 5 bases, with 12 bases between them. This CDR3 spans 14 amino acids. CDR3 sequence: CASSLSGTNNEQFF. The CDR3 bases are TGTGCCAGCTCACTATCGGGCACAAACAATGAGCAGTTCTTC.

This clone has more than one count but fewer than ten. The chain combines TRBV5-1 with TRBJ1-1; D uncertain. CDR3 length: 15 residues. V lost 4 bases and J 5 bases, leaving 18 bases between the germline ends. CDR1 is SGHRS and CDR2 is YFSETQ in the germline V gene. The CDR3 bases are TGCGCCAGCAGCGAGGCCCATTCCACACCGACTGAAGCTTTCTTT. Amino acid sequence: CASSEAHSTPTEAFF.